This TCR beta chain appears in the sequencing data of a study of CD8 T cells in Susac syndrome. Study-wide context: Patients with Susac syndrome, at blood draw, were therapy-naive, on corticosteroids, or on intravenous immunoglobulin alone.

This CDR3 contains 15 residues. V lost 3 bases, J lost 2 bases, and 10 bases lay in between. Germline CDR1 and CDR2: LNHDA and SQIVND (reference sequence). Reverse transcription of 0.5 to 1 ug RNA was performed with random hexamers. The TCR beta CDR3 was amplified by immunoSEQ multiplex PCR across 54 Vbeta, 13 Jbeta. In TCRdb, the immunoSEQ multiplex PCR reads were re-called with MiXCR into one record per CDR3 protein. Among 120,000 to 150,000 distinct CDR3 sequences listed, approximately 95% were seen once. The T cells that were sequenced for TCR beta were CD8+ and CD4+ cells from blood. The recently defined diagnostic criteria for definite or probable disease were met by the Susac syndrome patients.

The chain carries TRBV19 and TRBJ2-2, with D possibly matching TRBD2 (6 bases). The sequenced material came from CD4+ T cells from PBMCs. The sequence was collected from a human donor with Susac syndrome. The CDR3 spells CASSILADNTGELFF. The DNA for the CDR3 is TGTGCCAGTAGTATTTTAGCGGACAACACCGGGGAGCTGTTTTTT.